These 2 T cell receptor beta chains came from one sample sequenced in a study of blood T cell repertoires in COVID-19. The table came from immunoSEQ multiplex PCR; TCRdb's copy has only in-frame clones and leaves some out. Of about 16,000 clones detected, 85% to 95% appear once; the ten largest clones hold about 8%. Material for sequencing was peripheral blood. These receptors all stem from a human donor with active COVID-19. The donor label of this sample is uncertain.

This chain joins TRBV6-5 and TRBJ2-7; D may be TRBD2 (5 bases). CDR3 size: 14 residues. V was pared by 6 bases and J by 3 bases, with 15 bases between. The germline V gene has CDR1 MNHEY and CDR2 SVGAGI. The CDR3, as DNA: TGTGCCAGCAGATCGACTATAGCCAGCTACGAGCAGTACTTC. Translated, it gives CASRSTIASYEQYF.

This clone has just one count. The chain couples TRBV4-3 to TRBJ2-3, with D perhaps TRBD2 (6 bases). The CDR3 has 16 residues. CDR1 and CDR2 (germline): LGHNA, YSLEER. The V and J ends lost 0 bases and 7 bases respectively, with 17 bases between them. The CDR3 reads CASSQEGGSGGNTQYF. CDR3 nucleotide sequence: TGCGCCAGCAGCCAAGAGGGCGGTAGCGGCGGTAATACGCAGTATTTT.